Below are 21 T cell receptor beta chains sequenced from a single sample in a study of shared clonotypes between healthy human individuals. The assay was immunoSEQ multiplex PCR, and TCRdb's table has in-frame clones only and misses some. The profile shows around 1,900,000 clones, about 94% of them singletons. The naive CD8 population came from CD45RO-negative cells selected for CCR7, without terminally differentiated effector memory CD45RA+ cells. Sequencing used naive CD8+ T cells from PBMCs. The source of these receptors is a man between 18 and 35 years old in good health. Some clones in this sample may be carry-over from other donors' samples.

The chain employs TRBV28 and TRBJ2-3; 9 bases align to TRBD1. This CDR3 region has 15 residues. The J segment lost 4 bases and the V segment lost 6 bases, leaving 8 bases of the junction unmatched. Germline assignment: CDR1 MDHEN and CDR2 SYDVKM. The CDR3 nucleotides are TGTGCCAGCAGCCCTTTCCGGGACAGGGCAGATACGCAGTATTTT. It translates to CASSPFRDRADTQYF.

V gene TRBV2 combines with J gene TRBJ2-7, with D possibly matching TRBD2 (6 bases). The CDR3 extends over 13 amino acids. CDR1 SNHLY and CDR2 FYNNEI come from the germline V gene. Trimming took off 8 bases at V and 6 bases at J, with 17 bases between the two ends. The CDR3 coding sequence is TGTGCCAGCCTCTCGGGACTTTTTTTCGAGCAGTACTTC. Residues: CASLSGLFFEQYF. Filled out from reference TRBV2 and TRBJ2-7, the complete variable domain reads EPEVTQTPSHQVTQMGQEVILRCVPISNHLYFYWYRQILGQKVEFLVSFYNNEISEKSEIFDDQFSVERPDGSNFTLKIRSTKLEDSAMYFCASLSGLFFEQYFGPGTRLTVT.

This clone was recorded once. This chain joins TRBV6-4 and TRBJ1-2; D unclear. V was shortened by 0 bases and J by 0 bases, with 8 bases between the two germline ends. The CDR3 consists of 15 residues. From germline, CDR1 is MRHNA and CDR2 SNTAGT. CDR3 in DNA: TGTGCCAGCAGTGACTCCTACGGAGCTAACTATGGCTACACCTTC. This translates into CASSDSYGANYGYTF.

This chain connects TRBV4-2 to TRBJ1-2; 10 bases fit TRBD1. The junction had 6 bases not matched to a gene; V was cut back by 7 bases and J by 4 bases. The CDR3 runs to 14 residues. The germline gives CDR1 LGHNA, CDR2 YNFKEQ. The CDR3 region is CASIGTGERYGYTF. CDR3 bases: TGTGCCAGCATTGGGACAGGGGAACGCTATGGCTACACCTTC.

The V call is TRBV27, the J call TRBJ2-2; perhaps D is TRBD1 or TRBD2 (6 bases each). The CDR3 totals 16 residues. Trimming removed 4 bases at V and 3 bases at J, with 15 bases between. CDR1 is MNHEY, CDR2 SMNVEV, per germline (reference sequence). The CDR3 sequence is CASSYEGGWDTGELFF. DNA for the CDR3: TGTGCCAGCAGTTATGAGGGGGGATGGGACACCGGGGAGCTGTTTTTT.

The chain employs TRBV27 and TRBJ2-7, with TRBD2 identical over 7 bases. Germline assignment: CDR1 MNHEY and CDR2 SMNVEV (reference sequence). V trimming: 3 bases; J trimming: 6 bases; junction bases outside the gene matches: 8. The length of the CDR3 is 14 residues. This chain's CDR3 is CASSLGTMKLEQYF. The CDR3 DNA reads TGTGCCAGCAGTTTGGGGACTATGAAGCTCGAGCAGTACTTC.

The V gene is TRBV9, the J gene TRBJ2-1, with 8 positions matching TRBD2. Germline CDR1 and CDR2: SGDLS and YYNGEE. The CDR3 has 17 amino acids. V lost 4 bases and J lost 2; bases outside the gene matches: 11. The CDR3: CASSRYQTSDTYNEQFF. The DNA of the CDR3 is TGTGCCAGCAGCAGATATCAGACTAGCGACACCTACAATGAGCAGTTCTTC.

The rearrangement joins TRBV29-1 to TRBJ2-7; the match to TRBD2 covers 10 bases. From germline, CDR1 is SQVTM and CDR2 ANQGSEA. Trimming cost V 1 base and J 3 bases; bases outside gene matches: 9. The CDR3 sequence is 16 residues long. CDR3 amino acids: CSVEGLAGVALYEQYF. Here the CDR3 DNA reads TGCAGCGTTGAAGGCCTAGCGGGAGTCGCCCTCTACGAGCAGTACTTC.

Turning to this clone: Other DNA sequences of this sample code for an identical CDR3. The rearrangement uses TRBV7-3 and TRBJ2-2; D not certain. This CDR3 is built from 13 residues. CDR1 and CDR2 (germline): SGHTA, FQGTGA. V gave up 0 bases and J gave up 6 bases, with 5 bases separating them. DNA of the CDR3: TGTGCCAGCAGCTTAACCCGGTCCGGGGAGCTGTTTTTT. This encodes CASSLTRSGELFF.

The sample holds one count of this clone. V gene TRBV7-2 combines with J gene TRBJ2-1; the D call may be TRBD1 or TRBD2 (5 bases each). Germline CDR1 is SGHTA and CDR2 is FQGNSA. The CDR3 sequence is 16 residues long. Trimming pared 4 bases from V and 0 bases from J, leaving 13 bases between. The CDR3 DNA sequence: TGTGCCAGCAGCTCACCGTGGGACCCCTCCTACAATGAGCAGTTCTTC. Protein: CASSSPWDPSYNEQFF.

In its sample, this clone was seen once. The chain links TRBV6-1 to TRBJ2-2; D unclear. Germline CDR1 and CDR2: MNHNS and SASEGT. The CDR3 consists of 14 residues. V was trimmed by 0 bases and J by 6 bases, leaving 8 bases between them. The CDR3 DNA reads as TGTGCCAGCAGTGAAGCCACGATTGCCGGGGAGCTGTTTTTT. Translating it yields CASSEATIAGELFF.

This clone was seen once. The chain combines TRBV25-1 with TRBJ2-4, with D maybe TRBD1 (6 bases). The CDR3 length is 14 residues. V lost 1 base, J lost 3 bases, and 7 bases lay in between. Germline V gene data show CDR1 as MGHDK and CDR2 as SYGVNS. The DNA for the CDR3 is TGTGCCAGCAGTGAATTGGACAGCAAAAACATTCAGTACTTC. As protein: CASSELDSKNIQYF. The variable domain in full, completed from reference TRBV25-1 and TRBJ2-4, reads EADIYQTPRYLVIGTGKKITLECSQTMGHDKMYWYQQDPGMELHLIHYSYGVNSTEKGDLSSESTVSRIRTEHFPLTLESARPSHTSQYLCASSELDSKNIQYFGAGTRLSVL.

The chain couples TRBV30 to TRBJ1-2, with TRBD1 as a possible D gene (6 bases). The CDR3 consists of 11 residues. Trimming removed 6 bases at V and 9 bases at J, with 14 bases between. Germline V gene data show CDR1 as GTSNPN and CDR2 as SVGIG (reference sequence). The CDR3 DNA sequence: TGTGCCTGTACCCAGGGGACTCGCTACACCTTC. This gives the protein CACTQGTRYTF.

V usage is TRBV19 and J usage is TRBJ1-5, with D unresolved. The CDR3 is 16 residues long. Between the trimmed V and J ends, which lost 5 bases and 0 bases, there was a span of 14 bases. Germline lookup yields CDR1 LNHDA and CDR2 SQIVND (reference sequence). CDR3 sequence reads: CASSLRHPYSNQPQHF. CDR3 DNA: TGTGCCAGTAGTCTCCGACACCCGTATAGCAATCAGCCCCAGCATTTT.

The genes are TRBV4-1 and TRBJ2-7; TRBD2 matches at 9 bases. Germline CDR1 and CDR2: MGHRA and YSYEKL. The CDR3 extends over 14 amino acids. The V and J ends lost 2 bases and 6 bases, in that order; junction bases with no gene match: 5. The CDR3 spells CASSQQREASEQYF. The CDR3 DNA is TGCGCCAGCAGCCAACAGCGGGAGGCCTCCGAGCAGTACTTC.

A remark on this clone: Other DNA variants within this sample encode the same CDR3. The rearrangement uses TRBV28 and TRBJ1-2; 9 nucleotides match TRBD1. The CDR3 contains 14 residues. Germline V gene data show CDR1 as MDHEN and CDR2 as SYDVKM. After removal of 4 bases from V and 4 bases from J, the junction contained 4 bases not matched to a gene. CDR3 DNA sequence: TGTGCCAGCAGTTGGACAGGGGTGAGCTATGGCTACACCTTC. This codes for CASSWTGVSYGYTF.

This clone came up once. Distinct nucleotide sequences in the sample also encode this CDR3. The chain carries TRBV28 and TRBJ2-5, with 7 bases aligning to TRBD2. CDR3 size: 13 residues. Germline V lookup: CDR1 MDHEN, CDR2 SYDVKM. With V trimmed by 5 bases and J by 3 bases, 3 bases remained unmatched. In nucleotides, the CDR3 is TGTGCCAGCAGTCCACGGGGGGAAGAGACCCAGTACTTC. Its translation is CASSPRGEETQYF.

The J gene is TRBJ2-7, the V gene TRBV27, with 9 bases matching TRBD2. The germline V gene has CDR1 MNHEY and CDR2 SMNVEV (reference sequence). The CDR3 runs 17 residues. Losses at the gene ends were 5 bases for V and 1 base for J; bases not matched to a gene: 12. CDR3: CASSPLRASGASYEQYF. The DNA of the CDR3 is TGTGCCAGCAGTCCACTCCGGGCTAGCGGGGCATCCTACGAGCAGTACTTC.

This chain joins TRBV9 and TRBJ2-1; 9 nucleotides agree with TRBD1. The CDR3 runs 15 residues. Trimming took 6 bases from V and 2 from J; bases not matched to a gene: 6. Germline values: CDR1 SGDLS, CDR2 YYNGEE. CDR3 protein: CASTKDRGPYNEQFF. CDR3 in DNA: TGTGCCAGCACAAAGGACAGGGGCCCCTACAATGAGCAGTTCTTC.

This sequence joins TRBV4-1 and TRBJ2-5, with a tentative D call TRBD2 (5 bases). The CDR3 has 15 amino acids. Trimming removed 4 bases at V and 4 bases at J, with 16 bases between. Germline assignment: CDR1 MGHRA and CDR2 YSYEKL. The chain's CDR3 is CASSPPLGSGETQYF. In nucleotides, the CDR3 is TGCGCCAGCAGCCCCCCACTAGGGTCTGGAGAGACCCAGTACTTC.

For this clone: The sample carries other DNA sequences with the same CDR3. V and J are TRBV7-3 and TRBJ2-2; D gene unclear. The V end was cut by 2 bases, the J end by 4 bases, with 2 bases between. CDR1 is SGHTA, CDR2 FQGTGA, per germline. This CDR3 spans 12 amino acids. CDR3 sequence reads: CASSLLTGELFF. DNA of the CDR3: TGTGCCAGCAGCTTACTCACCGGGGAGCTGTTTTTT.